Listed below are T cell receptor beta chains from one sample, sequenced in a study of blood T cell repertoires in COVID-19. The data were produced by immunoSEQ multiplex PCR, yet TCRdb's version contains in-frame clones alone and is incomplete. Of 130,000 to 150,000 clones listed, around four fifths are singletons. Input material: peripheral blood. These receptors were obtained from a human donor in a cohort sampled during active COVID-19. CDR3s leave out the opening cysteine and the closing phenylalanine or tryptophan. The order of the fields is J gene, V gene, CDR3 protein.

TRBJ2-1 | TRBV7-2 | ASSLAGGDHEQF
TRBJ2-1 | TRBV7-6 | ASSFSHPGRWTSGGSNEQF
TRBJ1-1 | TRBV7-3 | ASSSTGGAEAF
TRBJ1-4 | TRBV19 | ASSISGDFANEKLF
TRBJ2-1 | TRBV9 | ASSVARGNEQF
TRBJ2-6 | TRBV9 | ASSSHGSGANVLT
TRBJ1-1 | TRBV7-8 | ASSLRMETEAF
TRBJ1-6 | TRBV3-1/TRBV3-2 | ASSRRDSTSPLH
TRBJ2-1 | TRBV6-6 | ASSPGRGGMNEQF
TRBJ2-2 | TRBV27 | ASSLFGRGLSGELF
TRBJ2-3 | TRBV15 | ATSPSGREGTDTQY
TRBJ1-3 | TRBV7-9 | ASSPGWGAGNTIY
TRBJ2-5 | TRBV5-6 | ASSLGTGQETQY
TRBJ2-7 | TRBV27 | ASSLSPYIGDWQQY
TRBJ1-2 | TRBV28 | ASSFLSVDGGDGYT
TRBJ2-1 | TRBV3-1/TRBV3-2 | ASSLGGLAGVSEQF
TRBJ2-6 | TRBV5-8 | ANPREGPSSFSGANVLT
TRBJ1-5 | TRBV27 | ASSLGGVGSNQPQH
TRBJ2-7 | TRBV7-3 | ASSLTGTGAFEQY
TRBJ2-7 | TRBV9 | ASSVEDNSYEQY
TRBJ1-4 | TRBV28 | ASGGTATNEKLF